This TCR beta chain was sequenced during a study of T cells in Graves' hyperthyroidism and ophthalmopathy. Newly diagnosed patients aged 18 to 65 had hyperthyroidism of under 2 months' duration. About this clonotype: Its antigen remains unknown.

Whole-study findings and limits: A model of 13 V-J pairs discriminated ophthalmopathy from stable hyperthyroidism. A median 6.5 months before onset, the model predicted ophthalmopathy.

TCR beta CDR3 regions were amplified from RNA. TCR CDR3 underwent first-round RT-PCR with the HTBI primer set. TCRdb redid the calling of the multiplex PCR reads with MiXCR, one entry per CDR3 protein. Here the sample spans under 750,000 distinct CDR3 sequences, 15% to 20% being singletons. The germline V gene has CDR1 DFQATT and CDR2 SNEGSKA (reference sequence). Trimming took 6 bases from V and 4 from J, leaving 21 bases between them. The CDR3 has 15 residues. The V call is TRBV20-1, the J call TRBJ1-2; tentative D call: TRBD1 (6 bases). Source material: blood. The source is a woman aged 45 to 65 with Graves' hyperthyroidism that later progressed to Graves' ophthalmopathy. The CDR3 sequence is CSAGTGLEIGYGYTF. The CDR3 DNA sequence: TGCAGTGCAGGTACAGGGTTAGAAATCGGCTATGGCTACACCTTC.